A selection of T cell receptor beta chains follows, all from one sample in a study of T cell responses to AZD1222 COVID-19 vaccine. Profiled with immunoSEQ multiplex PCR; TCRdb holds only in-frame clones, not every one. The sample comprises 60,000 to 75,000 clones, about 85% of which are singletons, and less than 20% rests with the top ten. The material was peripheral blood, obtained on day 0 of AZD1222 vaccination. These receptors were obtained from an adult in good health. Both conserved end residues are part of each CDR3. The D gene is left open where the match is weak. Size values are once, few and many counts, or a class for expanded clones, and some rows have none.

V	J	size	D	CDR3	DNA
TRBV5-1	TRBJ2-7	few	TRBD1	CASSLGGQNHYEQYF	TGCGCCAGCAGCTTGGGGGGACAGAATCACTACGAGCAGTACTTC
TRBV5-4	TRBJ2-7	-	-	CASGPGSGTTYEQYF	TGTGCCAGCGGACCCGGGTCAGGGACCACCTACGAGCAGTACTTC
TRBV5-1	TRBJ2-5	-	-	CASSENGVPETQYF	TGCGCCAGCAGCGAGAACGGGGTTCCAGAGACCCAGTACTTC
TRBV5-6	TRBJ1-4	-	TRBD1	CASNLAQGRDRGREKLFF	TGTGCCAGCAACCTTGCTCAGGGTCGGGACAGGGGTCGCGAAAAACTGTTTTTT
TRBV19	TRBJ2-7	-	-	CASRGLTYEQYF	TGTGCCAGTAGGGGGTTGACCTACGAGCAGTACTTC
TRBV15	TRBJ2-3	-	-	CATSRDLGGGADTQYF	TGTGCCACCAGCAGAGATCTCGGCGGGGGCGCAGATACGCAGTATTTT
TRBV6-5	TRBJ1-5	-	TRBD1	CASRRTGGRNQPQHF	TGTGCCAGCAGAAGAACAGGGGGGCGCAATCAGCCCCAGCATTTT
TRBV5-6	TRBJ2-3	-	-	CASSRGAIQVASTDTQYF	TGTGCCAGCAGCCGTGGGGCTATTCAGGTCGCTAGCACAGATACGCAGTATTTT
TRBV2	TRBJ2-7	-	-	CASRGHLVHEQYF	TGTGCCAGCAGGGGACATTTAGTCCACGAGCAGTACTTC
TRBV7-9	TRBJ1-2	-	TRBD1	CASSPPGQPSGYTF	TGTGCCAGCAGCCCCCCGGGACAGCCCAGCGGCTACACCTTC
TRBV16	TRBJ2-1	-	-	CASRAGAGHEQFF	TGTGCCAGCAGAGCTGGGGCGGGGCATGAGCAGTTCTTC
TRBV29-1	TRBJ1-1	few	-	CSVEWAPGNTEAFF	TGCAGCGTTGAGTGGGCGCCCGGAAACACTGAAGCTTTCTTT
TRBV6-5	TRBJ1-2	-	-	CASSQGHSTGYTF	TGTGCCAGCAGCCAAGGACATTCGACTGGCTACACCTTC
TRBV5-4	TRBJ2-5	-	-	CASSLPPGSGETQYF	TGTGCCAGCAGCTTACCCCCGGGATCAGGAGAGACCCAGTACTTC
TRBV19	TRBJ1-1	-	-	CASSPSQSRNTEAFF	TGTGCCAGTAGCCCATCCCAAAGTAGGAACACTGAAGCTTTCTTT
TRBV7-3	TRBJ2-1	few	TRBD2	CASSSGGGKEQFF	TGTGCCAGCAGCTCCGGCGGGGGGAAAGAGCAGTTCTTC
TRBV29-1	TRBJ2-6	once	-	CSVDLGAGANVLTF	TGCAGCGTTGATTTGGGCGCCGGGGCCAACGTCCTGACTTTC
TRBV29-1	TRBJ1-4	-	-	CSVERTTNEKLFF	TGCAGCGTTGAACGAACCACTAATGAAAAACTGTTTTTT
TRBV5-6	TRBJ2-3	-	TRBD1	CASSRDRADTQYF	TGTGCCAGCAGTCGGGACAGGGCAGATACGCAGTATTTT
TRBV19	TRBJ2-4	-	-	CASSSGSKAIQYF	TGTGCCAGTAGTTCGGGCTCGAAGGCCATTCAGTACTTC
TRBV5-1	TRBJ1-3	-	TRBD1	CASSLTGGIAGNTIYF	TGCGCCAGCAGCCTGACAGGGGGAATAGCTGGAAACACCATATATTTT
TRBV19	TRBJ2-7	-	-	CASNPGAASYEQYF	TGTGCCAGTAACCCAGGGGCGGCTTCCTACGAGCAGTACTTC
TRBV6-5	TRBJ1-3	few	-	CASSYAETGGNTIYF	TGTGCCAGCAGTTACGCCGAAACGGGTGGAAACACCATATATTTT
TRBV7-6	TRBJ2-2	-	-	CASSLRATGELFF	TGTGCCAGCAGCTTAAGGGCTACCGGGGAGCTGTTTTTT
TRBV28	TRBJ1-2	-	TRBD1	CASSGLTGPFSYGYTF	TGTGCCAGCAGCGGGTTGACAGGGCCATTCTCTTATGGCTACACCTTC
TRBV9	TRBJ1-4	-	TRBD1	CASSEGGQGVEKLFF	TGTGCCAGCAGCGAGGGGGGACAGGGGGTTGAAAAACTGTTTTTT
TRBV30	TRBJ2-3	-	-	CAWSKGGPDTQYF	TGTGCCTGGAGTAAAGGGGGTCCAGATACGCAGTATTTT
TRBV11-3	TRBJ2-3	-	-	CASSLVAGGLPDTQYF	TGTGCCAGCAGCTTAGTGGCAGGTGGTTTGCCAGATACGCAGTATTTT
TRBV6-5	TRBJ2-7	few	TRBD2	CASSFRTSGDPYEQYF	TGTGCCAGCAGTTTCCGGACTAGCGGGGACCCCTACGAGCAGTACTTC
TRBV4-2	TRBJ2-3	-	TRBD2	CASSQVTSGGSGTQYF	TGTGCCAGCAGCCAAGTTACTAGCGGGGGTTCCGGTACGCAGTATTTT
TRBV9	TRBJ2-2	-	-	CASSVVPNPTGELFF	TGTGCCAGCAGCGTAGTACCTAACCCGACCGGGGAGCTGTTTTTT
TRBV28	TRBJ2-3	-	TRBD2	CASSRWGGTDTQYF	TGTGCCAGCAGTAGGTGGGGGGGGACAGATACGCAGTATTTT
TRBV29-1	TRBJ1-2	-	-	CGVGTGAYGYTF	TGCGGCGTTGGAACGGGGGCCTATGGCTACACCTTC
TRBV5-1	TRBJ2-3	-	TRBD1	CASSSGQVLVDTQYF	TGCGCCAGCAGCTCTGGACAGGTCTTAGTAGATACGCAGTATTTT
TRBV5-5	TRBJ2-7	once	-	CASSLSRAIYEQYF	TGTGCCAGCAGCCTCAGTAGGGCCATCTACGAGCAGTACTTC
TRBV4-1	TRBJ2-2	-	-	CASTLSSLNTGELFF	TGCGCCAGCACCCTCAGCAGTTTGAACACCGGGGAGCTGTTTTTT
TRBV6-2/TRBV6-3	TRBJ2-1	-	-	CASNPEGTKYNEQFF	TGTGCCAGCAACCCGGAGGGGACGAAGTACAATGAGCAGTTCTTC
TRBV7-6	TRBJ1-3	once	-	CASSPQGNTIYF	TGTGCCAGCAGCCCCCAGGGGAACACCATATATTTT
TRBV9	TRBJ1-1	few	TRBD1	CASSPPTGSTEAFF	TGTGCCAGCAGCCCTCCGACAGGGAGCACTGAAGCTTTCTTT
TRBV7-9	TRBJ1-2	-	TRBD1	CASSLLGQAPNYGYTF	TGTGCCAGCAGCTTACTGGGACAGGCGCCTAACTATGGCTACACCTTC
TRBV27	TRBJ2-1	-	-	CASSHPRESSLWEQFF	TGTGCCAGCAGTCACCCCAGGGAAAGTTCTTTGTGGGAGCAGTTCTTC
TRBV10-2	TRBJ2-7	-	TRBD1	CASSDRGYEQYF	TGCGCCAGCAGCGACAGGGGCTACGAGCAGTACTTC
TRBV5-4	TRBJ1-1	few	-	CASSGGILTEAFF	TGTGCCAGCAGCGGGGGTATACTCACTGAAGCTTTCTTT
TRBV19	TRBJ1-2	-	TRBD1	CASSIRTGMAVEGYTF	TGTGCCAGTAGTATCAGGACAGGAATGGCAGTAGAGGGCTACACCTTC
TRBV5-3	TRBJ1-2	-	TRBD1	CARSTRQGAGGDGYTF	TGTGCCAGAAGCACAAGACAGGGGGCAGGAGGGGATGGCTACACCTTC
TRBV2	TRBJ1-6	-	TRBD1	CASSGDRTNSPLHF	TGTGCCAGCAGTGGGGACAGGACTAATTCACCCCTCCACTTT
TRBV19	TRBJ1-1	-	-	CASSYHTEAFF	TGTGCCAGTAGTTATCACACTGAAGCTTTCTTT
TRBV20-1	TRBJ2-1	-	-	CSADTYNEQFF	TGCAGTGCTGATACCTACAATGAGCAGTTCTTC
TRBV5-1	TRBJ1-4	-	-	CASRRTPGATNEKLFF	TGCGCCAGTCGAAGGACCCCAGGGGCAACTAATGAAAAACTGTTTTTT
TRBV27	TRBJ2-5	-	TRBD1	CASTTGGRETQYF	TGTGCCAGCACTACAGGGGGGCGGGAGACCCAGTACTTC
TRBV19	TRBJ2-1	-	-	CASSGFYEQFF	TGTGCCAGTAGTGGGTTTTATGAGCAGTTCTTC
TRBV6-5	TRBJ1-6	few	TRBD1	CASSYLRTGENSPLHF	TGTGCCAGCAGCTACCTCCGGACAGGGGAAAATTCACCCCTCCACTTT